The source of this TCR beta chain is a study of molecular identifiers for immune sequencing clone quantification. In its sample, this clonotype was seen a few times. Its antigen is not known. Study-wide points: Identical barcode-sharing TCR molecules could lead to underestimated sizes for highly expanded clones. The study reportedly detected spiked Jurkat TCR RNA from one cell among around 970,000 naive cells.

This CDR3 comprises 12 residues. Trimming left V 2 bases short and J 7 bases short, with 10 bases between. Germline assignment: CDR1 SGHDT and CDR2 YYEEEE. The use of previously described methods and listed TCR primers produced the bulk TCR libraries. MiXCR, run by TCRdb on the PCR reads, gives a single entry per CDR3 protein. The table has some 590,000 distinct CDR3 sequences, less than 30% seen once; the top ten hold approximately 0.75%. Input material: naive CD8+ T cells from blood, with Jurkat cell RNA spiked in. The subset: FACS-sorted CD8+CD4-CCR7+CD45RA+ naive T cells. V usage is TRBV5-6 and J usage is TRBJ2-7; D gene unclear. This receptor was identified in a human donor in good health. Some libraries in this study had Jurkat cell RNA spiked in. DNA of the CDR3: TGTGCCAGCAGCTTTAATTCGGGTGAGCAGTACTTC. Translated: CASSFNSGEQYF.